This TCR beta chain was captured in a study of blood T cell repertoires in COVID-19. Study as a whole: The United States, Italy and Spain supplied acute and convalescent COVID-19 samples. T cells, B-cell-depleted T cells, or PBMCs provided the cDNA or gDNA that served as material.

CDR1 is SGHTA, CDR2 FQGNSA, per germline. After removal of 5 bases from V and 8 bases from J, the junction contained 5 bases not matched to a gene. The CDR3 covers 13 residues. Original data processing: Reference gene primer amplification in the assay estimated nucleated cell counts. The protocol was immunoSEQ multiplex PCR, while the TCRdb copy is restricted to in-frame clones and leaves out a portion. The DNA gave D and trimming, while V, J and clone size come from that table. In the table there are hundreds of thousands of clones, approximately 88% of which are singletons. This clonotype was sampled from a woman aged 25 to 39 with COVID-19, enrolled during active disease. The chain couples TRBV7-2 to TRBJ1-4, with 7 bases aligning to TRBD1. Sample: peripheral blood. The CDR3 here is CASSRDSDEKLFF. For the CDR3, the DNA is TGTGCCAGCAGCAGGGACAGCGACGAAAAACTGTTTTTT. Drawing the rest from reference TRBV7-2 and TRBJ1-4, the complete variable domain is GAGVSQSPSNKVTEKGKDVELRCDPISGHTALYWYRQSLGQGLEFLIYFQGNSAPDKSGLPSDRFSAERTGGSVSTLTIQRTQQEDSAVYLCASSRDSDEKLFFGSGTQLSVL.